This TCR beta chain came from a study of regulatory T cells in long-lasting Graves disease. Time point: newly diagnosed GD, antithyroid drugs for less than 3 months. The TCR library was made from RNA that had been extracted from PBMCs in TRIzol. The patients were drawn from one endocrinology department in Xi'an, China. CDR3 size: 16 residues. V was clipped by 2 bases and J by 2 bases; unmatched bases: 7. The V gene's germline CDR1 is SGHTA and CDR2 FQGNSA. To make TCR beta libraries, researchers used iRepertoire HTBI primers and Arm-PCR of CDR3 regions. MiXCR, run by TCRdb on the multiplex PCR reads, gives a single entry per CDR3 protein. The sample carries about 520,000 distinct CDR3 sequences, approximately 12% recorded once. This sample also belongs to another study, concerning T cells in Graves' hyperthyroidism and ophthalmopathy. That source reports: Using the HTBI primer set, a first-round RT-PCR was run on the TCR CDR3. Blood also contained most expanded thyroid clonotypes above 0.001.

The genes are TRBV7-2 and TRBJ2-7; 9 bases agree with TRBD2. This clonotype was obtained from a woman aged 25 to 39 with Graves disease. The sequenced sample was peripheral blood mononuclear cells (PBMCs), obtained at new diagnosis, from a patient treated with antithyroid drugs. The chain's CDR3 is CASSLMVAGGTYEQYF. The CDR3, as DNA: TGTGCCAGCAGCTTAATGGTTGCGGGAGGGACCTACGAGCAGTACTTC.